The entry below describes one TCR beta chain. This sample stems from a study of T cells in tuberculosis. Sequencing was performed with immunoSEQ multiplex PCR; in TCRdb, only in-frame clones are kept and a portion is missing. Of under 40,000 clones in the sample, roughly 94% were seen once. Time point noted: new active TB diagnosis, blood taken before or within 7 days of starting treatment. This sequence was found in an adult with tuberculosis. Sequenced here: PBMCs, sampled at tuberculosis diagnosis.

The CDR3 spells CASSPSPRYGYTF. In nucleotides, the CDR3 is TGTGCCAGCAGCCCCTCCCCCCGGTATGGCTACACCTTC. The chain has TRBV11-2 and TRBJ1-2; unclear D gene. The CDR3 length is 13 residues. Germline lookup yields CDR1 SGHAT and CDR2 FQNNGV. V lost 5 bases, J lost 5 bases, and 12 bases lay in between.